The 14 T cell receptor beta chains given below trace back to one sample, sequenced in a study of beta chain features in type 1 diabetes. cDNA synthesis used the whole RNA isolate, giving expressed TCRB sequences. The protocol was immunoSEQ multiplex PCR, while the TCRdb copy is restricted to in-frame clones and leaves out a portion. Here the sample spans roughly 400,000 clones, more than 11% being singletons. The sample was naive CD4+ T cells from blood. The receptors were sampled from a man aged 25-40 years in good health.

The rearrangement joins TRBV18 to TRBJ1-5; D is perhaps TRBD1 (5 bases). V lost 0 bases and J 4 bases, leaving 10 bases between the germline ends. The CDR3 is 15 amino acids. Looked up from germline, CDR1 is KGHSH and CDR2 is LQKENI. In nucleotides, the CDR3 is TGTGCCAGCTCACCACCGGGGCGGGGAAATCAGCCCCAGCATTTT. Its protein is CASSPPGRGNQPQHF.

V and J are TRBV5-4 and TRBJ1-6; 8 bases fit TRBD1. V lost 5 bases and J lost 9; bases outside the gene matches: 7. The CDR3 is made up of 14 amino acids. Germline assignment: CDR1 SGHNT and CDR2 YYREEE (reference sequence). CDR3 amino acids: CASSPTGGLSPLHF. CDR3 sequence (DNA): TGTGCCAGCAGTCCTACAGGGGGACTTTCACCCCTCCACTTT.

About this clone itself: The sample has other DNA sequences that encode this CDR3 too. DNA for the CDR3: TGTGCCAGTAGTATCGGGAAAGAGACCCAGTACTTC. Protein product: CASSIGKETQYF. The chain joins TRBV19 to TRBJ2-5, with D possibly being TRBD2 (5 bases). The CDR3 is 12 amino acids. CDR1 is LNHDA, CDR2 SQIVND, per germline (reference sequence). Trimming took off 3 bases at V and 3 bases at J, with 5 bases between the two ends.

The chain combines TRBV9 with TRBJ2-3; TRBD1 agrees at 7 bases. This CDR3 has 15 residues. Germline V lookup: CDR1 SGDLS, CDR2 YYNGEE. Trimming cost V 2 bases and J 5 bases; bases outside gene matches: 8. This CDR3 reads CASSVSGTEIDTQYF. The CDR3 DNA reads TGTGCCAGCAGCGTGTCCGGGACAGAGATAGATACGCAGTATTTT. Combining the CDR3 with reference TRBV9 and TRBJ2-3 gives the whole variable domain DSGVTQTPKHLITATGQRVTLRCSPRSGDLSVYWYQQSLDQGLQFLIQYYNGEERAKGNILERFSAQQFPDLHSELNLSSLELGDSALYFCASSVSGTEIDTQYFGPGTRLTVL.

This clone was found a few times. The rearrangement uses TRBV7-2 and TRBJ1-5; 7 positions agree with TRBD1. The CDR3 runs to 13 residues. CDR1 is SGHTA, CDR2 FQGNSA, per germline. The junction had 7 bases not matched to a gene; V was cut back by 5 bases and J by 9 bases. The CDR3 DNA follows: TGTGCCAGCAGCGCTTACAGGGGACGGCCCCAGCATTTT. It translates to CASSAYRGRPQHF. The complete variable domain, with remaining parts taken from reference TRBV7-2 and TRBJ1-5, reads GAGVSQSPSNKVTEKGKDVELRCDPISGHTALYWYRQSLGQGLEFLIYFQGNSAPDKSGLPSDRFSAERTGGSVSTLTIQRTQQEDSAVYLCASSAYRGRPQHFGDGTRLSIL.

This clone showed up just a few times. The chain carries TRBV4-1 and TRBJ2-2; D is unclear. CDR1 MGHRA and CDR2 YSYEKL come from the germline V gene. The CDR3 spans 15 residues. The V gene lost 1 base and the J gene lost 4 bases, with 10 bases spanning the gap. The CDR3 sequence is CASSQARAGTGELFF. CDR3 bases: TGCGCCAGCAGCCAAGCAAGGGCAGGCACCGGGGAGCTGTTTTTT.

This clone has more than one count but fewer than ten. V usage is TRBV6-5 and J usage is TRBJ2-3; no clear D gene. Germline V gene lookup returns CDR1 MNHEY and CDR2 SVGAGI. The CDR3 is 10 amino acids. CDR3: CAISSDTQYF. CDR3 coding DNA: TGTGCTATATCGTCGGATACGCAGTATTTT.

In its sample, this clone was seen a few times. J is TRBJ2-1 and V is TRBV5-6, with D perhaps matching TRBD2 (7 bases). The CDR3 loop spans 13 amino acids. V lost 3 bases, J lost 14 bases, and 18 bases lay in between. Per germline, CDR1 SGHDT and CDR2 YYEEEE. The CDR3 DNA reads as TGTGCCAGCAGCTCCGCAGGGGAGGGCCCTGAGTTCTTC. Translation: CASSSAGEGPEFF. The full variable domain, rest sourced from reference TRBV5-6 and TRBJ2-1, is DAGVTQSPTHLIKTRGQQVTLRCSPKSGHDTVSWYQQALGQGPQFIFQYYEEEERQRGNFPDRFSGHQFPNYSSELNVNALLLGDSALYLCASSSAGEGPEFFGPGTRLTVL.

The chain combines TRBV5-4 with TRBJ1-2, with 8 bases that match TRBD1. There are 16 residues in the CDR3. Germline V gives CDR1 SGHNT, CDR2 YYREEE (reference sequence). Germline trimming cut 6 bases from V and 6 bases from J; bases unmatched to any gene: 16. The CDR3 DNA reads TGTGCCAGCAACCGACCCGGACAGGGAACTAAACATGGCTACACCTTC. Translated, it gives CASNRPGQGTKHGYTF.

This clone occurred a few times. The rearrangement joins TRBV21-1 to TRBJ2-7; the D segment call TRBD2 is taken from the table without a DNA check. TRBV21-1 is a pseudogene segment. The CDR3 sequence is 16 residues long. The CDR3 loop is CARRDVRKKRPCEQYV. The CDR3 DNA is TGTGCCAGGCGGGACGTACGAAAAAAACGACCGTGTGAGCAGTACGTC.

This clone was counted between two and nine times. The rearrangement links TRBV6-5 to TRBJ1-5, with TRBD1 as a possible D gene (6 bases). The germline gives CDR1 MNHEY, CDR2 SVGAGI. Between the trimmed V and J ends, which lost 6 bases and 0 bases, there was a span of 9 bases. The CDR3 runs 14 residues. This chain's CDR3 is CASRDSLSNQPQHF. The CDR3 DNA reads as TGTGCCAGCAGGGACAGCCTTAGCAATCAGCCCCAGCATTTT.

DNA for the CDR3: TGTGCCACCAGCAGAGCCCGGACTACAACAGATACGCAGTATTTT. Translating it yields CATSRARTTTDTQYF. This rearrangement joins TRBV15 to TRBJ2-3; perhaps TRBD2 as D (6 bases). V lost 1 base, J lost 3 bases, and 11 bases lay in between. Germline CDR1 and CDR2: LNHNV and YYDKDF (reference sequence). The CDR3 sequence is 15 residues long.

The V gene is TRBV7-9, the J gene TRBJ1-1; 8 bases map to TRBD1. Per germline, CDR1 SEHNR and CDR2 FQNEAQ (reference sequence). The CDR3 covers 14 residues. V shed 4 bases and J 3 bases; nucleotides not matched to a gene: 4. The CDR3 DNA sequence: TGTGCCAGCAGCTCGGGACAGGCCTACACTGAAGCTTTCTTT. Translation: CASSSGQAYTEAFF.

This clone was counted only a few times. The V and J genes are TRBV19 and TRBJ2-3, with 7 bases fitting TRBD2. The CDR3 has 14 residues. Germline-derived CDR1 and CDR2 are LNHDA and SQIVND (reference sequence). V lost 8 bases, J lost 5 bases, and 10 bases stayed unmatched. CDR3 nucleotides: TGTGCCAGTTCCAACGGGGGGTCAAGAGATACGCAGTATTTT. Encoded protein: CASSNGGSRDTQYF.